This T cell receptor beta chain was recorded in a study of blood T cell repertoires in COVID-19. On the study more broadly: Samples taken during acute and convalescent COVID-19 were collected in the United States, Italy and Spain.

There are 16 residues in the CDR3. Germline V gene sequence: CDR1 MNHNY, CDR2 SVGAGI (reference sequence). With 7 bases removed from V and 3 bases from J, the gap between germline ends came to 18 bases. This clone was seen repeatedly, ten times or more. The protocol was immunoSEQ multiplex PCR, while the TCRdb copy is restricted to in-frame clones and leaves out a portion. Of about 300,000 clones in the sample, around four fifths were seen once. The receptor comes from a woman aged 45-59 years with acute or convalescent COVID-19. This chain joins TRBV6-6 and TRBJ2-2; tentatively, D is TRBD2 (5 bases). The sample was peripheral blood. The CDR3 loop is CASTRGWGRHTGELFF. The CDR3 region has the DNA TGTGCCAGCACCCGAGGGTGGGGTCGTCACACCGGGGAGCTGTTTTTT.